The clone carrying this TCR beta chain has just a few counts. Its antigen is not known. These data come from a study of cytomegalovirus exposure and HLA in healthy donors. Findings and limits, study-wide: DRB1 had the most TCR associations and HLA-C the fewest, a later analysis found, with rates varying by HLA locus. In a later analysis, TCR beta V- and J-gene trimming showed a link to a missense DCLRE1C variant.

V gave up 10 bases and J gave up 1 base, with 14 bases separating them. The length of the CDR3 is 13 residues. In the PCR, 60 Vbeta and 13 Jbeta primers were used. Produced via immunoSEQ multiplex PCR; TCRdb's table is partial and in-frame only. Of under 200,000 clones listed, roughly 77% were seen once; the top ten hold around 0.42%. J is TRBJ1-1 and V is TRBV5-3; D not resolved. TRBV5-3 is recorded as an ORF, its role being uncertain. Sequencing was carried out using PBMCs. The TCR was taken from a male donor in good health and CMV-seropositive. The CDR3 reads CARRGEQNTEAFF. CDR3 bases: TGTGCCCGCCGGGGAGAGCAGAACACTGAAGCTTTCTTT.